A single sample gave rise to the 13 T cell receptor beta chains below, sequenced in a study of OX40 agonist ivuxolimab in advanced cancers. Method: immunoSEQ multiplex PCR; TCRdb's copy keeps in-frame clones and lacks some. The table includes over 60,000 clones, about 88% detected once. Here the sequenced sample was CD4+ or CD8+ T cells sorted from blood, taken in a trial of the OX40 agonist ivuxolimab. The receptors were sampled from an adult with an advanced solid tumor such as melanoma, head and neck, liver or kidney cancer.

This chain links TRBV6-1 with TRBJ1-1; the D is unclear. This CDR3 spans 15 amino acids. V gave up 1 base and J gave up 3 bases, with 12 bases separating them. Germline values: CDR1 MNHNS, CDR2 SASEGT. The CDR3 DNA follows: TGTGCCAGCAGTGAAGTCGGCCCCCTGGACACTGAAGCTTTCTTT. It specifies CASSEVGPLDTEAFF.

CDR3: CASSLDPLRTAGSYEQYF. As DNA, the CDR3 is TGTGCCAGCAGCTTGGACCCCCTCCGGACAGCGGGCTCCTACGAGCAGTACTTC. The rearrangement links TRBV5-6 to TRBJ2-5, with D tentatively TRBD1 or TRBD2 (6 bases each). The J call is in doubt because the DNA end fits TRBJ2-7 better. The CDR3 has 18 amino acids. Germline CDR1 reads SGHDT; CDR2 reads YYEEEE.

The chain couples TRBV7-6 to TRBJ2-5, with 11 bases aligning to TRBD2. Trimming took 0 bases from V and 5 from J; bases not matched to a gene: 5. Germline-derived CDR1 and CDR2 are SGHVS and FNYEAQ. This CDR3 spans 16 amino acids. Here the CDR3 DNA reads TGTGCCAGCAGCTTAGCGACTAGCGGGACTGGGGAGACCCAGTACTTC. It yields the protein CASSLATSGTGETQYF.

The chain joins TRBV7-9 to TRBJ2-7; D is undetermined. The CDR3 spans 13 residues. CDR1 and CDR2 (germline): SEHNR, FQNEAQ (reference sequence). The V gene lost 1 base and the J gene lost 4 bases, with 8 bases spanning the gap. CDR3 in amino acids: CASSLGNQYEQYF. The CDR3 DNA is TGTGCCAGCAGCTTAGGGAATCAATACGAGCAGTACTTC.

The chain links TRBV7-9 to TRBJ2-7; D ambiguous. This CDR3 comprises 14 residues. CDR1 is SEHNR, CDR2 FQNEAQ, per germline (reference sequence). The V end was cut by 2 bases, the J end by 3 bases, with 11 bases between. The CDR3 here is CASSLIERNYEQYF. In nucleotides, the CDR3 is TGTGCCAGCAGCTTAATCGAGAGAAACTACGAGCAGTACTTC.

The chain links TRBV11-2 to TRBJ2-2; D call uncertain. V lost 1 base to trimming and J lost 4 bases, with 10 bases between them. The CDR3 covers 15 residues. Germline V lookup: CDR1 SGHAT, CDR2 FQNNGV. The CDR3 spells CASSLVAWLTGELFF. For the CDR3, the DNA is TGTGCCAGCAGCTTAGTGGCCTGGCTCACCGGGGAGCTGTTTTTT.

The chain joins TRBV5-5 to TRBJ2-7; 8 nucleotides match TRBD1. V was clipped by 1 base and J by 3 bases; unmatched bases: 12. This CDR3 is built from 17 residues. Germline lookup yields CDR1 SGHKS and CDR2 YYEKEE (reference sequence). The CDR3 reads CASSLLSGTGDYYEQYF. In nucleotides, the CDR3 is TGTGCCAGCAGCTTGCTTTCCGGGACAGGAGACTACTACGAGCAGTACTTC.

The CDR3 spells CASSLGSGNSYEQYF. The CDR3 bases are TGTGCCAGCAGCTTAGGTAGCGGGAACTCCTACGAGCAGTACTTC. The chain is built from TRBV7-6 and TRBJ2-7; 8 bases match TRBD2. Germline V CDR1 and CDR2: SGHVS, FNYEAQ. J lost 0 bases, V lost 1 base, and 2 bases had no gene match. The CDR3 is 15 amino acids.

The chain joins TRBV7-2 to TRBJ1-3; a possible D gene is TRBD1 (6 bases). Germline V gene sequence: CDR1 SGHTA, CDR2 FQGNSA. The CDR3 has 15 residues. The V end was cut by 5 bases, the J end by 1 base, with 12 bases between. CDR3: CASSDGQSSGNTIYF. CDR3 DNA sequence: TGTGCCAGCAGCGACGGACAGAGTTCTGGAAACACCATATATTTT.

This chain links TRBV6-1 with TRBJ2-7, with D maybe TRBD1 (5 bases). CDR1 is MNHNS and CDR2 is SASEGT in the germline V gene. The CDR3 is 14 residues long. Trimming stripped 5 bases from V and 5 bases from J, with 16 bases between. CDR3 in DNA: TGTGCCAGCAGTAATGACAGAACCGGCCACGAGCAGTACTTC. Translated, it gives CASSNDRTGHEQYF.

The rearrangement joins TRBV18 to TRBJ1-5, with TRBD1 matching over 7 bases. The CDR3 has 14 residues. Germline loops: CDR1 KGHSH, CDR2 LQKENI. With 3 bases clipped from V and 3 bases from J, the junction kept 2 bases outside the gene matches. The CDR3 loop is CASSPGQANQPQHF. Here the CDR3 DNA reads TGTGCCAGCTCACCCGGACAGGCCAATCAGCCCCAGCATTTT.

The chain links TRBV30 to TRBJ2-6, with D unresolved. The V gene's germline CDR1 is GTSNPN and CDR2 SVGIG (reference sequence). V shed 2 bases and J shed 0 bases, with 8 bases lying between them. The CDR3 contains 15 residues. Here the CDR3 reads CAWSSSLSGANVLTF. The DNA for the CDR3 is TGTGCCTGGAGTTCCTCTCTCTCTGGGGCCAACGTCCTGACTTTC.

The chain combines TRBV11-2 with TRBJ1-1, with 7 bases aligning to TRBD1. Germline assignment: CDR1 SGHAT and CDR2 FQNNGV. The CDR3 is made up of 15 amino acids. Trimming at V came to 5 bases and at J to 0 bases, leaving 6 bases not matched to a gene. The CDR3 sequence is CASSPRTGMNTEAFF. Written as DNA, the CDR3 is TGTGCCAGCAGCCCCCGGACAGGAATGAACACTGAAGCTTTCTTT.